Shown below are 19 T cell receptor beta chains from a single sample sequenced in a study of shared clonotypes between healthy human individuals. TCRdb's table, derived via immunoSEQ multiplex PCR, lists solely in-frame clones and lacks some. Of over 2 million clones in the sample, less than 95% were seen once. Sequenced sample: naive CD4+ T cells from PBMCs. Subset in this sample: CD45RA+ positively selected. The receptors shown here come from a man younger than 30 in good health. Some clones in this sample may be carry-over from other donors' samples.

J is TRBJ2-1 and V is TRBV7-3, with D unresolved. Trimming cost V 0 bases and J 0 bases, with 6 bases left between them. The V gene's germline CDR1 is SGHTA and CDR2 FQGTGA. There are 15 residues in the CDR3. The CDR3 region is CASSLTRASYNEQFF. The CDR3 bases are TGTGCCAGCAGCTTAACCCGGGCCTCCTACAATGAGCAGTTCTTC.

Note on this clone: Distinct nucleotide sequences in the sample also encode this CDR3. The chain employs TRBV29-1 and TRBJ2-6, with D unresolved. The V end was cut by 4 bases, the J end by 4 bases, with 8 bases between. The CDR3 sequence is 13 residues long. CDR1 SQVTM and CDR2 ANQGSEA come from the germline V gene. The CDR3 here is CSVAASGANVLTF. CDR3 nucleotides: TGCAGCGTTGCAGCCTCCGGGGCCAACGTCCTGACTTTC.

The chain links TRBV18 to TRBJ2-7; D unclear. Trimming cost V 0 bases and J 4 bases, with 10 bases left between them. This CDR3 is 14 amino acids long. From germline, CDR1 is KGHSH and CDR2 LQKENI. CDR3 nucleotides: TGTGCCAGCTCACCACCTGGTCAGAAATACGAGCAGTACTTC. Its protein is CASSPPGQKYEQYF.

This rearrangement joins TRBV9 to TRBJ2-3; 10 positions agree with TRBD1. This CDR3 region has 15 residues. Germline values: CDR1 SGDLS, CDR2 YYNGEE. V was clipped by 4 bases and J by 2 bases; unmatched bases: 4. CDR3 in amino acids: CASSWGQGNTDTQYF. CDR3 nucleotides: TGTGCCAGCAGCTGGGGACAGGGGAACACAGATACGCAGTATTTT.

This clone was counted only a few times. The J gene is TRBJ1-1, the V gene TRBV7-9; tentative D call: TRBD1 (6 bases). CDR3 length equals 13 residues. The germline CDR1 and CDR2 sequences are SEHNR and FQNEAQ (reference sequence). Trimming took 3 bases from V and 8 from J, leaving 13 bases between them. CDR3 sequence reads: CASSFLDRFEAFF. The CDR3 nucleotides read TGTGCCAGCAGCTTTTTGGACAGATTCGAAGCTTTCTTT.

The chain is built from TRBV20-1 and TRBJ1-1; D remains ambiguous. The V gene's germline CDR1 is DFQATT and CDR2 SNEGSKA (reference sequence). This CDR3 is 11 amino acids long. V dropped 5 bases and J dropped 0 bases, with 4 bases sitting between them. The CDR3 sequence is CSAQLNTEAFF. CDR3 nucleotides: TGCAGTGCTCAGTTGAACACTGAAGCTTTCTTT.

The J gene is TRBJ1-5, the V gene TRBV28; possibly TRBD1 for D (6 bases). Per germline, CDR1 MDHEN and CDR2 SYDVKM. V lost 3 bases and J 7 bases, leaving 13 bases between the germline ends. The CDR3 has 14 residues. CDR3: CASSFPKGGQPQHF. Written as DNA, the CDR3 is TGTGCCAGCAGTTTTCCGAAGGGGGGACAGCCCCAGCATTTT.

The chain links TRBV7-7 to TRBJ2-5; D uncertain. V lost 1 base and J lost 1, with 19 bases in between. The germline CDR1 and CDR2 sequences are SSHAT and FNYEAQ (reference sequence). The CDR3 is made up of 18 amino acids. The CDR3 DNA sequence: TGTGCCAGCAGCTTAGTCCTGGCGAAACCCGGCCCCCAAGAGACCCAGTACTTC. Protein: CASSLVLAKPGPQETQYF.

The CDR3 loop reads CASSLMGRDTHNEQFF. CDR3 DNA: TGTGCCAGCAGCTTAATGGGGCGGGACACCCACAATGAGCAGTTCTTC. The chain uses TRBV7-3 and TRBJ2-1, with D possibly being TRBD1 or TRBD2 (6 bases each). Germline loops: CDR1 SGHTA, CDR2 FQGTGA. The CDR3 is 16 amino acids. Trimming cost V 1 base and J 5 bases, with 15 bases left between them.

V is TRBV10-2 and J is TRBJ2-6; 9 bases are a match to TRBD2. The CDR3 is made up of 16 amino acids. Germline CDR1 and CDR2: WSHSY and SAAADI. Losses at the gene ends were 6 bases for V and 1 base for J; bases not matched to a gene: 4. This CDR3 reads CASRELAGSGANVLTF. Written as DNA, the CDR3 is TGCGCCAGCAGGGAGCTAGCGGGATCTGGGGCCAACGTCCTGACTTTC.

The V call is TRBV7-3, the J call TRBJ1-2; 7 bases are a match to TRBD1. The CDR3 loop spans 15 amino acids. CDR1 SGHTA and CDR2 FQGTGA come from the germline V gene. The V and J ends lost 0 bases and 4 bases, in that order; junction bases with no gene match: 5. The CDR3: CASSLTVTGAYGYTF. The CDR3 bases are TGTGCCAGCAGCTTAACTGTCACAGGGGCCTATGGCTACACCTTC.

This rearrangement joins TRBV7-9 to TRBJ1-6; TRBD1 might be the D (6 bases). Trimming pared 5 bases from V and 9 bases from J, leaving 26 bases between. Germline V gene sequence: CDR1 SEHNR, CDR2 FQNEAQ (reference sequence). The CDR3 length is 18 residues. CDR3 coding DNA: TGTGCCAGCAGCGGATTGATTCGCGACAGGTCCTTACCTTCACCCCTCCACTTT. It yields the protein CASSGLIRDRSLPSPLHF.

This rearrangement joins TRBV7-2 to TRBJ2-1; D is ambiguous. Germline lookup yields CDR1 SGHTA and CDR2 FQGNSA. This CDR3 region has 14 residues. V was shortened by 2 bases and J by 9 bases, with 14 bases between the two germline ends. In DNA form, the CDR3 reads TGTGCCAGCAGCTTAAGGATCGGAACTGGTGAGCAGTTCTTC. Residues: CASSLRIGTGEQFF.

V usage is TRBV9 and J usage is TRBJ2-1; tentatively, D is TRBD1 (6 bases). Trimming cost V 0 bases and J 5 bases, with 18 bases left between them. The CDR3 has 17 residues. Germline loops: CDR1 SGDLS, CDR2 YYNGEE. For the CDR3, the DNA is TGTGCCAGCAGCGTAGCGGCGTGGCAGGGGCCCAACAATGAGCAGTTCTTC. Translating it yields CASSVAAWQGPNNEQFF.

The chain uses TRBV9 and TRBJ1-2, with D perhaps matching TRBD1 (5 bases). Germline assignment: CDR1 SGDLS and CDR2 YYNGEE. CDR3 length equals 13 residues. V lost 3 bases to trimming and J lost 9 bases, with 15 bases between them. CDR3: CASSALAWGRYTF. The CDR3 bases are TGTGCCAGCAGCGCCCTTGCATGGGGCCGCTACACCTTC.

This chain links TRBV6-4 with TRBJ2-7, with 10 bases that match TRBD1. Trimming cost V 6 bases and J 6 bases; bases outside gene matches: 2. Germline V gene data show CDR1 as MRHNA and CDR2 as SNTAGT. The CDR3 extends over 12 amino acids. Here the CDR3 reads CASRDRGVEQYF. Written as DNA, the CDR3 is TGTGCCAGCAGGGACAGGGGGGTCGAGCAGTACTTC.

V is TRBV7-6 and J is TRBJ2-3; 12 nucleotides align to TRBD2. The CDR3 is made up of 15 amino acids. The J segment lost 11 bases and the V segment lost 1 base, leaving 7 bases of the junction unmatched. The germline V gene has CDR1 SGHVS and CDR2 FNYEAQ. Here the CDR3 DNA reads TGTGCCAGCAGCTTAGGACTAGCGGGAGATAATAGGCAGTATTTT. Translated: CASSLGLAGDNRQYF. The variable domain in full, with the rest retrieved from reference TRBV7-6 and TRBJ2-3, is GAGVSQSPRYKVTKRGQDVALRCDPISGHVSLYWYRQALGQGPEFLTYFNYEAQQDKSGLPNDRFSAERPEGSISTLTIQRTEQRDSAMYRCASSLGLAGDNRQYFGPGTRLTVL.

The chain employs TRBV11-2 and TRBJ2-2; D ambiguous. V lost 7 bases and J lost 0, with 12 bases in between. This CDR3 spans 15 amino acids. Germline values: CDR1 SGHAT, CDR2 FQNNGV. The CDR3 bases are TGTGCCAGCACCTTGTGGGCCGCGAACACCGGGGAGCTGTTTTTT. It specifies CASTLWAANTGELFF.

Comments on this clone: Other DNA variants within this sample encode the same CDR3. The rearrangement links TRBV20-1 to TRBJ2-1, with TRBD2 as a possible D gene (6 bases). In germline, CDR1 is DFQATT, CDR2 SNEGSKA (reference sequence). Trimming removed 6 bases from V and 6 bases from J, with 9 bases in between. The CDR3 runs 11 residues. CDR3 sequence: CSAAGRNEQFF. The CDR3 DNA sequence: TGCAGTGCAGCGGGCCGCAATGAGCAGTTCTTC.